These T cell receptor beta chains were read from a single sample in a study of T-cell reconstitution after alpha-beta-depleted transplantation in children. TCRdb re-derived calls from the PCR reads in MiXCR, one entry per CDR3 protein. The sample contains about 220,000 distinct CDR3 sequences, roughly 15% of which appear only once. Source: PBMCs, mostly from graft donor cells, taken 360 days after TCRalphabeta/CD19-depleted stem cell transplant. Receptors originate from a male patient between 2 and 10 years old who had a stem cell transplant for acute lymphoblastic leukemia, so the T cells may come from the graft donor. The CDR3 runs from the conserved cysteine through the conserved F or W. D genes are given only for firm matches. Not all rows give a size; the values are once, few, many and, for expanded clones, a class.

CDR3 | DNA | V | size | length | J | D
CASSLVQGYYEQYF | TGTGCCAGCAGTTTGGTACAGGGCTACTACGAGCAGTACTTC | TRBV28 | few | 14 | TRBJ2-7 | .
CASSPLGYGGPDTDTQYF | TGTGCCAGCAGTCCCCTGGGGTATGGAGGCCCGGACACAGATACGCAGTATTTT | TRBV12-3/TRBV12-4 | few | 18 | TRBJ2-3 | .
CASSAGTDYGYTF | TGTGCCAGCAGTGCCGGGACAGACTATGGCTACACCTTC | TRBV6-1 | . | 13 | TRBJ1-2 | TRBD1
CASSPLSRAPRQTSGGSFF | TGTGCCAGCTCACCACTCTCCCGTGCGCCGAGACAGACTAGCGGGGGCTCGTTTTTT | TRBV18 | . | 19 | TRBJ2-2 | TRBD2
CASSESQGSGYEQYF | TGCGCCAGCAGTGAGTCCCAGGGAAGCGGCTACGAGCAGTACTTC | TRBV10-1 | few | 15 | TRBJ2-7 | .
CASSQEIRGGSGTDTQYF | TGTGCCAGCAGCCAAGAAATAAGAGGGGGATCGGGCACAGATACGCAGTATTTT | TRBV4-2 | . | 18 | TRBJ2-3 | .
CASSPRGTGLETQYF | TGTGCCAGCTCACCACGGGGGACAGGGTTGGAGACCCAGTACTTC | TRBV18 | . | 15 | TRBJ2-5 | TRBD1
CAISEPREQFF | TGTGCCATCAGTGAGCCGAGAGAGCAGTTCTTC | TRBV10-3 | few | 11 | TRBJ2-1 | .
CASRDRLYEQYF | TGTGCCAGCAGGGACAGACTATACGAGCAGTACTTC | TRBV2 | . | 12 | TRBJ2-7 | .
CATSRDRDRGAPSSYEQYF | TGTGCCACCAGCAGAGATCGGGACAGGGGGGCTCCTAGCTCCTACGAGCAGTACTTC | TRBV15 | . | 19 | TRBJ2-7 | TRBD1
CASNRGRGELFF | TGTGCCAGCAATCGAGGGCGCGGGGAGCTGTTTTTT | TRBV27 | few | 12 | TRBJ2-2 | .
CSGKTGYGGEKLFF | TGCAGCGGGAAAACAGGGTATGGTGGCGAAAAACTGTTTTTT | TRBV29-1 | few | 14 | TRBJ1-4 | .
CASSLVPEAEQFF | TGCGCCAGCAGCTTGGTTCCGGAAGCTGAGCAGTTCTTC | TRBV5-1 | few | 13 | TRBJ2-1 | .
CSVVTGTGHYEQYF | TGCAGCGTCGTCACCGGGACAGGACACTACGAGCAGTACTTC | TRBV29-1 | few | 14 | TRBJ2-7 | TRBD1
CASSLSSVQNIQYF | TGCGCCAGCAGCTTGAGCTCTGTGCAAAACATTCAGTACTTC | TRBV5-1 | many | 14 | TRBJ2-4 | .
CASINVGLAGDTDTQYF | TGTGCCAGCATTAACGTCGGACTAGCGGGGGACACAGATACGCAGTATTTT | TRBV28 | many | 17 | TRBJ2-3 | TRBD2
CASSLSPGTSGGPQDTDTQYF | TGTGCCAGCAGCTTGAGTCCCGGGACTAGCGGGGGGCCTCAAGATACAGATACGCAGTATTTT | TRBV7-8 | few | 21 | TRBJ2-3 | TRBD2
CASSSDRPGVQYF | TGTGCCAGCAGCTCAGACAGACCGGGCGTGCAGTACTTC | TRBV5-6 | . | 13 | TRBJ2-7 | .
CASSFTRGETQYF | TGCGCCAGCAGCTTCACCAGGGGAGAGACCCAGTACTTC | TRBV5-1 | . | 13 | TRBJ2-5 | .
CASSLGPAPRMGNQPRHF | TGCGCCAGCAGCTTGGGTCCTGCCCCGAGGATGGGAAATCAGCCCCGGCATTTT | TRBV5-1 | . | 18 | TRBJ1-5 | .
CASRRGRNLWTDTQYF | TGTGCCAGCAGGAGAGGTCGGAATCTATGGACAGATACGCAGTATTTT | TRBV12-3/TRBV12-4 | . | 16 | TRBJ2-3 | .
CAISEYILPYNEQFF | TGTGCCATCAGTGAGTACATCCTACCCTACAATGAGCAGTTCTTC | TRBV10-3 | . | 15 | TRBJ2-1 | .
CASSLGQRAYDEQYF | TGTGCCAGCAGTTTAGGCCAGCGGGCGTATGACGAGCAGTACTTC | TRBV12-3/TRBV12-4 | . | 15 | TRBJ2-7 | .
CASRGFGQYF | TGTGCCAGCCGGGGGTTTGGGCAGTACTTC | TRBV2 | . | 10 | TRBJ2-7 | .
CASSFDRGRRNGYTF | TGTGCCAGCAGTTTTGATCGAGGGAGGAGAAACGGCTACACCTTC | TRBV12-3/TRBV12-4 | . | 15 | TRBJ1-2 | .
CAISEEGPGDTQYF | TGTGCCATCAGTGAAGAAGGGCCGGGAGATACGCAGTATTTT | TRBV10-3 | . | 14 | TRBJ2-3 | .
CSVADRGGGGYTF | TGCAGCGTCGCCGACCGTGGGGGGGGCGGCTACACCTTC | TRBV29-1 | few | 13 | TRBJ1-2 | .
CASTWGWGANQPQHF | TGTGCCAGCACCTGGGGTTGGGGAGCCAATCAGCCCCAGCATTTT | TRBV12-3/TRBV12-4 | many | 15 | TRBJ1-5 | .
CASSQGTAAFTDTQYF | TGTGCCAGCAGCCAAGGTACGGCAGCTTTCACAGATACGCAGTATTTT | TRBV3-1 | . | 16 | TRBJ2-3 | .
CASSLDGTPSYEQYF | TGCGCCAGCAGCTTGGATGGGACACCCTCCTACGAGCAGTACTTC | TRBV5-1 | few | 15 | TRBJ2-7 | .
CASKTASGELFF | TGTGCCAGCAAGACGGCGAGCGGGGAGCTGTTTTTT | TRBV12-3/TRBV12-4 | few | 12 | TRBJ2-2 | .
CSVGRGGERETQYF | TGCAGCGTCGGACGGGGGGGCGAGAGGGAGACCCAGTACTTC | TRBV29-1 | few | 14 | TRBJ2-5 | TRBD2
CASSHRQGWSAGELFF | TGCGCCAGCAGCCACAGACAGGGTTGGAGCGCCGGGGAGCTGTTTTTT | TRBV4-3 | many | 16 | TRBJ2-2 | TRBD1
CASSQDGTGANTGELFF | TGCGCCAGCAGCCAAGATGGAACGGGGGCGAACACCGGGGAGCTGTTTTTT | TRBV4-3 | few | 17 | TRBJ2-2 | .
CSAGDVVVGQRSF | TGCAGTGCTGGGGACGTGGTGGTTGGGCAGCGAAGCTTC | TRBV20-1 | few | 13 | TRBJ2-4 | .
CSATEQGRFYGYTF | TGCAGTGCTACAGAACAGGGGAGATTTTATGGCTACACCTTC | TRBV20-1 | few | 14 | TRBJ1-2 | TRBD1
CASSFGVWETEAFF | TGCGCCAGCAGCTTTGGGGTGTGGGAGACTGAAGCTTTCTTT | TRBV5-1 | few | 14 | TRBJ1-1 | .
CATSDSGQGRTGELFF | TGTGCCACCAGTGATTCCGGACAGGGGCGCACCGGGGAGCTGTTTTTT | TRBV24-1 | . | 16 | TRBJ2-2 | TRBD1
CASSLWDRISDEQYF | TGTGCCAGCAGTTTATGGGACAGGATCAGCGACGAGCAGTACTTC | TRBV12-3/TRBV12-4 | . | 15 | TRBJ2-7 | TRBD1
CATSRGPDRGHGYTF | TGTGCCACCAGCAGAGGCCCGGACAGGGGGCACGGCTACACCTTC | TRBV15 | . | 15 | TRBJ1-2 | TRBD1
CASSSTDRPSRKTYNEQFF | TGCGCCAGCAGCTCCACAGACAGACCATCCCGAAAAACCTACAATGAGCAGTTCTTC | TRBV5-1 | few | 19 | TRBJ2-1 | .
CASSPRGGTDGYTF | TGTGCCAGCTCACCACGAGGGGGGACGGATGGCTACACCTTC | TRBV18 | . | 14 | TRBJ1-2 | .
CSARDSVGPQPINGYTF | TGCAGTGCTAGGGACTCGGTAGGCCCTCAACCAATCAATGGCTACACCTTC | TRBV20-1 | few | 17 | TRBJ1-2 | .
CASSLAQALPTEAFF | TGTGCCAGCAGCTTAGCGCAGGCCCTACCCACTGAAGCTTTCTTT | TRBV7-6 | . | 15 | TRBJ1-1 | .
CAWSVGGYNEQFF | TGTGCCTGGAGTGTTGGCGGTTACAATGAGCAGTTCTTC | TRBV30 | few | 13 | TRBJ2-1 | .
CASSLEQVGELFF | TGTGCCAGCAGCTTAGAGCAGGTCGGGGAGCTGTTTTTT | TRBV7-2 | many | 13 | TRBJ2-2 | .